This paragraph covers one T cell receptor beta chain sequence. These data are taken from a study of blood T cell repertoires in COVID-19. Study-wide background: COVID-19 samples collected from the United States, Italy and Spain covered acute and convalescent phases.

Cohort 3 donors counted as recovered after two negative PCRs, clearance, or resolved symptoms. Germline values: CDR1 SQVTM, CDR2 ANQGSEA. V shed 3 bases and J shed 1 base, with 12 bases lying between them. The length of the CDR3 is 14 residues. Authors' analysis steps: How many nucleated cells were present was estimated from reference gene primer amplification. TCRdb keeps only in-frame clones here, not all; method: immunoSEQ multiplex PCR. That table gives V, J and clone size, and the DNA gave D and trimming. This table holds 200,000 to 250,000 clones, 70% to 85% found once. This rearrangement joins TRBV29-1 to TRBJ2-5, with D uncertain. The clonotype originates from a man in his sixties who had recovered from COVID-19. Sequenced material: PBMCs or T cells enriched from blood (not recorded which). This CDR3 reads CSVEGPTRQETQYF. CDR3 coding DNA: TGCAGCGTTGAGGGCCCGACCCGCCAAGAGACCCAGTACTTC.